The 30 T cell receptor beta chains listed next were all sequenced from one sample in a study of patients and donors after allogeneic stem cell transplantation. TCRdb ran MiXCR on the RT-PCR reads and lists one entry per CDR3 protein. The sample yields 98,000 or so distinct CDR3 sequences, around 36% seen once. The sequencing input was blood, either unsorted or a sorted T cell fraction (not recorded which). These receptor sequences come from a human donor who was either an allogeneic HSCT recipient or a stem cell or donor lymphocyte infusion donor (not recorded which). It is not recorded whose cells these are; they may come from a transplant donor.

This chain links TRBV20-1 with TRBJ2-3; D not resolved. There are 13 residues in the CDR3. In germline, CDR1 is DFQATT, CDR2 SNEGSKA (reference sequence). Trimming left V 3 bases short and J 0 bases short, with 7 bases between. This CDR3 is CSARSVSTDTQYF. The DNA for the CDR3 is TGCAGTGCTAGGAGCGTTAGCACAGATACGCAGTATTTT.

This clonotype was detected only a few times. The J gene is TRBJ1-5, the V gene TRBV28, with 9 bases lining up with TRBD1. Germline V gives CDR1 MDHEN, CDR2 SYDVKM. With 6 bases clipped from V and 6 bases from J, the junction kept 12 bases outside the gene matches. The CDR3 is 16 amino acids. The CDR3 region is CASRDPGQGFGQPQHF. CDR3 nucleotides: TGTGCCAGCAGGGATCCGGGACAGGGATTTGGTCAGCCCCAGCATTTT.

The chain uses TRBV15 and TRBJ1-2, with TRBD1 matching 8 bases. V lost 1 base, J lost 0 bases, and 1 base stayed unmatched. The CDR3 length is 15 residues. CDR1 and CDR2 (germline): LNHNV, YYDKDF (reference sequence). The CDR3 here is CATSRGTGTNYGYTF. The CDR3 nucleotides read TGTGCCACCAGCAGAGGGACAGGGACTAACTATGGCTACACCTTC. The full variable domain, rest sourced from reference TRBV15 and TRBJ1-2, is DAMVIQNPRYQVTQFGKPVTLSCSQTLNHNVMYWYQQKSSQAPKLLFHYYDKDFNNEADTPDNFQSRRPNTSFCFLDIRSPGLGDTAMYLCATSRGTGTNYGYTFGSGTRLTVV.

The V and J genes are TRBV6-2 or TRBV6-3 and TRBJ1-1; D remains unclear. Trimming took 6 bases from V and 0 from J, leaving 8 bases between them. The germline gives CDR1 MNHEY, CDR2 SVGEGT. This CDR3 comprises 13 residues. CDR3 sequence: CASSGRLNTEAFF. CDR3 bases: TGTGCCAGCAGCGGTCGGTTGAACACTGAAGCTTTCTTT.

A few counts support this clonotype. The V call is TRBV28, the J call TRBJ1-6, with D possibly TRBD1 on 6 matching bases. The CDR3 runs 15 residues. Per the germline V gene, CDR1 is MDHEN and CDR2 is SYDVKM. V shed 5 bases and J shed 8 bases, with 16 bases lying between them. The DNA of the CDR3 is TGTGCCAGCAGTCACCTAGGGGGACTTGATTCACCCCTCCACTTT. Protein sequence: CASSHLGGLDSPLHF.

CDR3 sequence reads: CASSLAHPKSGEQYF. The CDR3 DNA reads TGTGCCAGCAGTTTAGCGCACCCCAAGTCTGGGGAGCAGTACTTC. V usage is TRBV12-3 or TRBV12-4 and J usage is TRBJ2-7; no firm D call. V was pared by 0 bases and J by 7 bases, with 16 bases between. The CDR3 covers 15 residues.

The rearrangement uses TRBV6-5 and TRBJ1-5, with D possibly TRBD1 on 5 matching bases. CDR3 length: 14 residues. Trimming pared 4 bases from V and 3 bases from J, leaving 10 bases between. In germline, CDR1 is MNHEY, CDR2 SVGAGI. CDR3 sequence (DNA): TGTGCCAGCAGTTTTCGAGGGGACAATCAGCCCCAGCATTTT. This sequence encodes CASSFRGDNQPQHF.

V and J are TRBV12-3 or TRBV12-4 and TRBJ2-5; the D gene is possibly TRBD1 (6 bases). The CDR3 consists of 14 residues. Trimming shortened V by 3 bases and J by 4 bases, and 12 bases separated the two germline ends. The CDR3 DNA reads as TGTGCCAGCAGTTTGTTCTACAGGGCAGAGACCCAGTACTTC. It translates to CASSLFYRAETQYF.

In its sample, this clonotype was seen a few times. This chain links TRBV21-1 with TRBJ2-2; TRBD1, the table's D call, lacks a check against the DNA. TRBV21-1 corresponds to a pseudogene. There are 13 residues in the CDR3. The CDR3 DNA follows: TGTGCCAGCAGCAGGGACAGGGCCGGGGAGCTGTTTTTT. Protein sequence: CASSRDRAGELFF.

V usage is TRBV28 and J usage is TRBJ1-1, with D possibly matching TRBD1 (5 bases). The germline V gene has CDR1 MDHEN and CDR2 SYDVKM. V was pared by 6 bases and J by 8 bases, with 10 bases between. CDR3 length: 11 residues. CDR3 DNA: TGTGCCAGCAGGGGGACTGGCGAAGCTTTCTTT. It specifies CASRGTGEAFF.

This clonotype was picked up a small number of times. This rearrangement joins TRBV20-1 to TRBJ2-7; D uncertain. Germline V gene data show CDR1 as DFQATT and CDR2 as SNEGSKA (reference sequence). V was trimmed by 3 bases and J by 4 bases, leaving 4 bases between them. The CDR3 totals 10 residues. The CDR3: CSASVYEQYF. In DNA form, the CDR3 reads TGCAGTGCTAGCGTGTACGAGCAGTACTTC.

The genes are TRBV20-1 and TRBJ1-1, with unresolved D. The germline V gene has CDR1 DFQATT and CDR2 SNEGSKA (reference sequence). V was shortened by 3 bases and J by 4 bases, with 15 bases between the two germline ends. This CDR3 is built from 14 residues. The CDR3, as DNA: TGCAGTGCTAGGGGAAGGGCTTTGGGCACTGAAGCTTTCTTT. Translating it yields CSARGRALGTEAFF.

The chain recombines TRBV7-8 with TRBJ2-3; 9 bases agree with TRBD2. This CDR3 has 15 residues. The trim removed 6 bases at V and 0 bases at J, leaving 4 bases unmatched. CDR1 and CDR2 from the germline V gene are SGHVS and FQNEAQ. In nucleotides, the CDR3 is TGTGCCAGCAGAAGCGGGAGGCTCAGCACAGATACGCAGTATTTT. It codes for CASRSGRLSTDTQYF.

The genes are TRBV20-1 and TRBJ2-7; 13 bases align to TRBD2. This CDR3 is 14 amino acids long. The germline V gene has CDR1 DFQATT and CDR2 SNEGSKA (reference sequence). J lost 4 bases, V lost 3 bases, and 3 bases had no gene match. CDR3 amino acids: CSASRTSGRYEQYF. The CDR3 DNA reads TGCAGTGCTAGCCGGACTAGCGGGAGATACGAGCAGTACTTC.

The V call is TRBV28, the J call TRBJ1-3; no clear D gene. The germline V gene encodes CDR1 MDHEN and CDR2 SYDVKM. V gave up 6 bases and J gave up 4 bases, with 10 bases separating them. This CDR3 spans 13 amino acids. The CDR3 region has the DNA TGTGCCAGCAGCCTATTCAGGGGAAACACCATATATTTT. Its protein is CASSLFRGNTIYF.

V and J are TRBV3-1 and TRBJ1-1; D possibly corresponds to TRBD1 (5 bases). This CDR3 spans 15 amino acids. With 4 bases removed from V and 1 base from J, the gap between germline ends came to 13 bases. The germline CDR1 and CDR2 sequences are LGHDT and YNNKEL (reference sequence). The CDR3 is CASSPRDGENTEAFF. The CDR3 DNA reads TGTGCCAGCAGCCCAAGGGACGGTGAGAACACTGAAGCTTTCTTT.

This clonotype has at least ten counts. The V and J genes are TRBV18 and TRBJ1-5; 8 positions agree with TRBD1. The CDR3 spans 15 residues. CDR1 and CDR2 (germline): KGHSH, LQKENI. Trimming removed 3 bases from V and 3 bases from J; junction bases left unmatched: 4. DNA of the CDR3: TGTGCCAGCTCACCTAAGGGACAGGACAATCAGCCCCAGCATTTT. This codes for CASSPKGQDNQPQHF. The full variable domain, its missing parts supplied by reference TRBV18 and TRBJ1-5, is NAGVMQNPRHLVRRRGQEARLRCSPMKGHSHVYWYRQLPEEGLKFMVYLQKENIIDESGMPKERFSAEFPKEGPSILRIQQVVRGDSAAYFCASSPKGQDNQPQHFGDGTRLSIL.

This clonotype was seen only a few times. The chain combines TRBV5-1 with TRBJ1-1, with D possibly being TRBD1 (5 bases). CDR1 SGHRS and CDR2 YFSETQ come from the germline V gene. CDR3 length: 15 residues. V shed 4 bases and J shed 0 bases, with 13 bases lying between them. The CDR3, as DNA: TGCGCCAGCAGCCAGTACAGGCCCATGAACACTGAAGCTTTCTTT. This encodes CASSQYRPMNTEAFF.

The chain carries TRBV12-3 or TRBV12-4 and TRBJ1-6; 7 nucleotides agree with TRBD1. The CDR3 has 14 amino acids. J lost 7 bases, V lost 9 bases, and 9 bases had no gene match. The CDR3 region is CARGDRANNSPLHF. CDR3 DNA sequence: TGTGCCAGGGGCGACAGGGCAAACAATTCACCCCTCCACTTT.

This clonotype has just a few counts. The chain combines TRBV5-1 with TRBJ2-5, with a weak D call TRBD1 (6 bases). V gave up 1 base and J gave up 4 bases, with 11 bases separating them. This CDR3 spans 14 amino acids. Looked up from germline, CDR1 is SGHRS and CDR2 is YFSETQ. The CDR3 DNA follows: TGCGCCAGCAGCTTGATGGTAGGGGGAGAGACCCAGTACTTC. Its translation is CASSLMVGGETQYF.

The chain joins TRBV20-1 to TRBJ1-5; possible D gene TRBD1, 6 bases. CDR3 length: 15 residues. Deletions cut 4 bases from V and 2 bases from J, with 15 bases between. Germline V gene data show CDR1 as DFQATT and CDR2 as SNEGSKA (reference sequence). The CDR3 nucleotides read TGCAGTGCTAAAGTGGGGGGCATGGGCAATCAGCCCCAGCATTTT. Protein: CSAKVGGMGNQPQHF.

This clonotype was seen more than once but under ten times. The CDR3: CASSLTLGRGNTEAFF. CDR3 nucleotides: TGTGCCAGCAGTTTAACCCTGGGCAGGGGTAACACTGAAGCTTTCTTT. V usage is TRBV27 and J usage is TRBJ1-1; D possibly corresponds to TRBD1 (6 bases). Looked up from germline, CDR1 is MNHEY and CDR2 is SMNVEV (reference sequence). Trimming stripped 2 bases from V and 2 bases from J, with 15 bases between. The CDR3 loop spans 16 amino acids.

This chain links TRBV12-3 or TRBV12-4 with TRBJ2-2, with 7 bases matching TRBD2. CDR3 size: 14 residues. Losses at the gene ends were 6 bases for V and 4 bases for J; bases not matched to a gene: 5. The CDR3 reads CASSSGTGTGELFF. The CDR3 DNA is TGTGCCAGCAGCAGCGGGACGGGCACCGGGGAGCTGTTTTTT.

The rearrangement links TRBV18 to TRBJ1-5; D unresolved. CDR1 is KGHSH, CDR2 LQKENI, per germline. The CDR3 totals 13 residues. The germline V and J ends were trimmed by 3 bases and 0 bases, with 3 bases remaining between them. The CDR3: CASSPHSNQPQHF. The CDR3 coding sequence is TGTGCCAGCTCACCGCATAGCAATCAGCCCCAGCATTTT.

CDR3 DNA sequence: TGTGCCAGTAGGAGAGAAACAAGCAATCAGCCCCAGCATTTT. Its protein is CASRRETSNQPQHF. The rearrangement links TRBV19 to TRBJ1-5, with D unresolved. The CDR3 is 14 amino acids. CDR1 and CDR2 from the germline V gene are LNHDA and SQIVND (reference sequence). Between the trimmed V and J ends, which lost 6 bases and 1 base, there was a span of 10 bases.

This clonotype has just a few counts. The V and J genes are TRBV11-2 and TRBJ1-5; D remains unclear. Between the trimmed V and J ends, which lost 1 base and 7 bases, there was a span of 11 bases. The CDR3 runs to 14 residues. CDR1 is SGHAT, CDR2 FQNNGV, per germline. CDR3 sequence reads: CASSLVPFGQPQHF. DNA for the CDR3: TGTGCCAGCAGCTTAGTCCCCTTTGGACAGCCCCAGCATTTT. The full variable domain, its missing parts supplied by reference TRBV11-2 and TRBJ1-5, is EAGVAQSPRYKIIEKRQSVAFWCNPISGHATLYWYQQILGQGPKLLIQFQNNGVVDDSQLPKDRFSAERLKGVDSTLKIQPAKLEDSAVYLCASSLVPFGQPQHFGDGTRLSIL.

This clonotype turned up a few times. V and J are TRBV10-3 and TRBJ1-4; possibly TRBD1 for D (6 bases). The CDR3 spans 14 residues. Looked up from germline, CDR1 is ENHRY and CDR2 is SYGVKD. Trimming pared 3 bases from V and 8 bases from J, leaving 13 bases between. The CDR3 bases are TGTGCCATCAGTGAAGTAACAGGGAAGGAAAAACTGTTTTTT. This translates into CAISEVTGKEKLFF.

The table lists this clonotype with a few counts. Written as DNA, the CDR3 is TGCGCCAGCAGCCAAGATCTGGGGGGTGGTTTGCCCCAGCATTTT. It is translated as CASSQDLGGGLPQHF. The chain employs TRBV4-3 and TRBJ1-5; the D gene is possibly TRBD1 (5 bases). The CDR3 is made up of 15 amino acids. Per germline, CDR1 LGHNA and CDR2 YSLEER. V lost 0 bases and J 9 bases, leaving 15 bases between the germline ends.

V gene TRBV12-3 or TRBV12-4 combines with J gene TRBJ2-3, with no clear D. The CDR3 is 13 residues long. Trimming took 4 bases from V and 0 from J, leaving 5 bases between them. CDR3 bases: TGTGCCAGCAGTTCGTTGAGCACAGATACGCAGTATTTT. This sequence encodes CASSSLSTDTQYF.

The chain links TRBV7-9 to TRBJ1-5; 7 nucleotides agree with TRBD1. Per the germline V gene, CDR1 is SEHNR and CDR2 is FQNEAQ (reference sequence). This CDR3 comprises 14 residues. V lost 5 bases and J lost 4; bases outside the gene matches: 5. The CDR3 protein is CASSRDSVNQPQHF. DNA for the CDR3: TGTGCCAGCAGCCGGGACAGCGTAAATCAGCCCCAGCATTTT.